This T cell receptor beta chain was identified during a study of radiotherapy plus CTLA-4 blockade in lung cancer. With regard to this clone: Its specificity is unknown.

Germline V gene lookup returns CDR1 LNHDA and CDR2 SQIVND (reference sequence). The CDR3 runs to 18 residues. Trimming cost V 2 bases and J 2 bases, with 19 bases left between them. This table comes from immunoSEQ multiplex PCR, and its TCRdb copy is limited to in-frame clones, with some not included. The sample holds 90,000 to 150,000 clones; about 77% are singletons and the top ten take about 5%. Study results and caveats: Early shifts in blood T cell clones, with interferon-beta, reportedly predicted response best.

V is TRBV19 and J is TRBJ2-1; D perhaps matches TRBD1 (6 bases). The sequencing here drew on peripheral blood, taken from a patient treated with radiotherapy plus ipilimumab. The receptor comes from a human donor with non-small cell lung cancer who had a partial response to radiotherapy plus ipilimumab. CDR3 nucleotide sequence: TGTGCCAGTAGTATAAGTATGCTGACCGGGACAACCTACAATGAGCAGTTCTTC. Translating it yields CASSISMLTGTTYNEQFF.